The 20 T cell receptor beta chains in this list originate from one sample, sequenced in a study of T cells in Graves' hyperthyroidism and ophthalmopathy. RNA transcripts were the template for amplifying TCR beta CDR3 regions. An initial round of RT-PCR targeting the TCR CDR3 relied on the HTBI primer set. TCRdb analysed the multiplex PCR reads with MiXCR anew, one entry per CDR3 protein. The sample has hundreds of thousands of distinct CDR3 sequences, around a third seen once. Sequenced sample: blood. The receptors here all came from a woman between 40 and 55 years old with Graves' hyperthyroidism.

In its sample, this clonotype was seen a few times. CDR3 in DNA: TGTGCCAGCAGCCAGTCTACGGAGACCCAGTACTTC. Its protein is CASSQSTETQYF. The V and J genes are TRBV9 and TRBJ2-5; D gene ambiguous. Trimming left V 4 bases short and J 5 bases short, with 9 bases between. The CDR3 consists of 12 residues. Germline V gives CDR1 SGDLS, CDR2 YYNGEE.

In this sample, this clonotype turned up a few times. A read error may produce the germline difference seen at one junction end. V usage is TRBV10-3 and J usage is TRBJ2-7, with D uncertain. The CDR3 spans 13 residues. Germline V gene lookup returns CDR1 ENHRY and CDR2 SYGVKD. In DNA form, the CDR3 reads TGTGCCAGCAGTTACACGTGGGCCTACGAGCAGTACTTC. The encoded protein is CASSYTWAYEQYF.

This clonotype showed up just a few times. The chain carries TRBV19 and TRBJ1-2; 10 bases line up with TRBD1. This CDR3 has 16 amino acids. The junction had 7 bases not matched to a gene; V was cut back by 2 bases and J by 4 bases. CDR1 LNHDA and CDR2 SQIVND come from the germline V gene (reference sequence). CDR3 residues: CASSILMTGGGYGYTF. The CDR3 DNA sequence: TGTGCCAGTAGTATACTAATGACAGGGGGCGGCTATGGCTACACCTTC.

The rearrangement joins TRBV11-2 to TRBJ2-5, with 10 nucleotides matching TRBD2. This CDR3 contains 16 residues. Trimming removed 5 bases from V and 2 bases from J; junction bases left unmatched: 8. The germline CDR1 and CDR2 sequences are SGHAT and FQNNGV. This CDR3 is CASSPSSGGGQETQYF. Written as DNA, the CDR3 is TGTGCCAGCAGCCCCTCTAGCGGGGGAGGGCAAGAGACCCAGTACTTC.

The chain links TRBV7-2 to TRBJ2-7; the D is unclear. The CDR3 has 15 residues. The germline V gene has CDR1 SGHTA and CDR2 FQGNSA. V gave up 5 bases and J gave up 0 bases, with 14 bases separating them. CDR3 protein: CASSGPSASSYEQYF. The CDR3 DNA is TGTGCCAGCAGCGGGCCTTCAGCGAGCTCCTACGAGCAGTACTTC.

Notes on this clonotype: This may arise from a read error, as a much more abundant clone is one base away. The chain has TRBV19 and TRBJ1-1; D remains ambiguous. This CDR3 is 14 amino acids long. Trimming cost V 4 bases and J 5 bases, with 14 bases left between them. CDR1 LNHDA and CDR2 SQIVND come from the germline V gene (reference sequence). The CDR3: CASSTSRARTEAFF. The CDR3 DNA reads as TGTGCCAGTAGTACATCAAGGGCGCGGACTGAAGCTTTCTTT.

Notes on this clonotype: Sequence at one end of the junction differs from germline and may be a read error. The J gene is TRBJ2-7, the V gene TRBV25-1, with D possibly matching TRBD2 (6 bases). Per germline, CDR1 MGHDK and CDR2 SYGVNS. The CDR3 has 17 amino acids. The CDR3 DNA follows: TGTGCCAGCAGTGAGGGACGGAGCCCTATCGGAGGGCACTTCCCGGACTTC. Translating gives CASSEGRSPIGGHFPDF.

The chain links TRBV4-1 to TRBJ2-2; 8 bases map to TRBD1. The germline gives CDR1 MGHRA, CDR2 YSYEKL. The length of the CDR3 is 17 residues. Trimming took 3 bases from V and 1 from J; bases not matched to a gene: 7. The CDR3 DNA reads TGCGCCAGCAGCCACCTGGACAGGGCGAAGAACACCGGGGAGCTGTTTTTT. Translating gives CASSHLDRAKNTGELFF.

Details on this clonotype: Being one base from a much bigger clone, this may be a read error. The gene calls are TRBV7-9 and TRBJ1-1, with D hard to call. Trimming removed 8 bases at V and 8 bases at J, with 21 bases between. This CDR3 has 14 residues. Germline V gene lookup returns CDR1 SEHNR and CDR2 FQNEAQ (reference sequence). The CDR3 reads CASGRAVRTGEAFF. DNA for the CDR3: TGTGCCAGCGGCCGGGCAGTGAGGACGGGCGAAGCTTTCTTT.

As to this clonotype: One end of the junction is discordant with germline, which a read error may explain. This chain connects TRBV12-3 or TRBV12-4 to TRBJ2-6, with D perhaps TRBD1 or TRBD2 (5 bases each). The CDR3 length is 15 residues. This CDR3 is CASSSHSAGASVLTF. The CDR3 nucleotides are TGTGCCAGCAGTTCCCACTCCGCCGGGGCCAGCGTCCTGACTTTC.

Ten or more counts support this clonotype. The CDR3 loop is CASSQHPLGTEAFF. The CDR3 DNA follows: TGTGCCAGCAGTCAACACCCGCTAGGGACTGAAGCTTTCTTT. The chain carries TRBV7-2 and TRBJ1-1, with no clear D. The CDR3 spans 14 residues. The germline V and J ends were trimmed by 6 bases and 5 bases, with 16 bases remaining between them. CDR1 and CDR2 (germline): SGHTA, FQGNSA. The full variable domain, with the rest looked up from reference TRBV7-2 and TRBJ1-1, is GAGVSQSPSNKVTEKGKDVELRCDPISGHTALYWYRQSLGQGLEFLIYFQGNSAPDKSGLPSDRFSAERTGGSVSTLTIQRTQQEDSAVYLCASSQHPLGTEAFFGQGTRLTVV.

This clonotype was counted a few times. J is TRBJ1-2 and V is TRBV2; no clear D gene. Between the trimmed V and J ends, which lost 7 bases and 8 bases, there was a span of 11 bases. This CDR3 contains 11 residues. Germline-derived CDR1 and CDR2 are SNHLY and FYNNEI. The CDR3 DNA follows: TGTGCCAGCACCACGTTTGTCGGCTACACCTTC. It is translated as CASTTFVGYTF.

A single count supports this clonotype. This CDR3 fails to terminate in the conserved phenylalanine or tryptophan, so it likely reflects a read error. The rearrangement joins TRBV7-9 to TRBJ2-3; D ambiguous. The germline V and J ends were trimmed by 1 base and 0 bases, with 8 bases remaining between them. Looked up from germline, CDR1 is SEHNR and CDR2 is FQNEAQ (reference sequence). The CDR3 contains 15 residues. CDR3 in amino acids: CASSLEAVSTDTQYL. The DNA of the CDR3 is TGTGCCAGCAGCTTAGAAGCAGTGAGCACAGATACGCAGTATCTT.

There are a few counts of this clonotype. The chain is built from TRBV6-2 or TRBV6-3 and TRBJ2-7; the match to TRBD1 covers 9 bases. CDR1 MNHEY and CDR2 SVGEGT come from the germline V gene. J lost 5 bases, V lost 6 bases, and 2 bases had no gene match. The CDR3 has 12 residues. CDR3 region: CASRGDRDEQYF. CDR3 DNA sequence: TGTGCCAGCAGAGGGGACAGGGACGAGCAGTACTTC.

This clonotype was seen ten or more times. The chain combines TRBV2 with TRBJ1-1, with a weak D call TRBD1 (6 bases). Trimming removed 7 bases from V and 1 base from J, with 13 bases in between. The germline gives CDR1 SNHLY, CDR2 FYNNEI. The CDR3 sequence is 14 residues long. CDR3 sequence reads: CASTLRGKNTEAFF. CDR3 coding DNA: TGTGCCAGCACCCTAAGGGGGAAGAACACTGAAGCTTTCTTT.

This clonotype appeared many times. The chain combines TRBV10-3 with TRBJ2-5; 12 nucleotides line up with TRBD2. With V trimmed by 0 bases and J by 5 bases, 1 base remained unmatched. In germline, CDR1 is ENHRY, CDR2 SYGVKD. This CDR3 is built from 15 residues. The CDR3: CAISESTSGSETQYF. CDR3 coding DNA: TGTGCCATCAGTGAGTCGACTAGCGGGAGTGAGACCCAGTACTTC.

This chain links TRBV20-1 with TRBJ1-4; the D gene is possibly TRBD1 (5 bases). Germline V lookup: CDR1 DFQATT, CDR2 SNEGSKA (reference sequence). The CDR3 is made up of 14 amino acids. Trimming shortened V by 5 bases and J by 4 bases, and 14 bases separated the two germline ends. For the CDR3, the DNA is TGCAGTGCTGGAATGACAGTATATAATGAAAAACTGTTTTTT. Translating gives CSAGMTVYNEKLFF.

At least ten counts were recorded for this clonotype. CDR3 sequence (DNA): TGTGCCAGCAGCGTAGACGCGGGCTTGAAGGACGAAAAACTGTTTTTT. Its protein product is CASSVDAGLKDEKLFF. J is TRBJ1-4 and V is TRBV7-2, with D uncertain. V was pared by 5 bases and J by 8 bases, with 21 bases between. Germline V gene data show CDR1 as SGHTA and CDR2 as FQGNSA. This CDR3 comprises 16 residues.

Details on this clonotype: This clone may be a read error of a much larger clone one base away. The CDR3 region has the DNA TGTGCCACCAGCAGAGATCAGGAGGGACTGAGGGAGCAGTACTTC. This encodes CATSRDQEGLREQYF. V usage is TRBV15 and J usage is TRBJ2-7; possibly TRBD2 for D (6 bases). Germline V gene sequence: CDR1 LNHNV, CDR2 YYDKDF (reference sequence). V was clipped by 0 bases and J by 7 bases, with 16 bases between them. The CDR3 runs 15 residues. The full variable domain, with the rest looked up from reference TRBV15 and TRBJ2-7, is DAMVIQNPRYQVTQFGKPVTLSCSQTLNHNVMYWYQQKSSQAPKLLFHYYDKDFNNEADTPDNFQSRRPNTSFCFLDIRSPGLGDTAMYLCATSRDQEGLREQYFGPGTRLTVT.

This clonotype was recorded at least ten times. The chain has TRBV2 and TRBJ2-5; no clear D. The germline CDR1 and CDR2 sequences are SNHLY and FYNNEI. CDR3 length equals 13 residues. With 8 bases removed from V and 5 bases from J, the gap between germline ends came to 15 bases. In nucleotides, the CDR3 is TGTGCCAGCTCGCAGGCGAGTTGGGAGACCCAGTACTTC. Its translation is CASSQASWETQYF.